This paragraph covers one T cell receptor (beta chain) sequence. The junction does not match germline at one end; this may be a read error. The table came from immunoSEQ multiplex PCR; TCRdb's copy has only in-frame clones and leaves some out. The repertoire holds approximately 260,000 clones, over 80% seen once, with approximately 1.9% in the top ten. This entry comes from a study of blood T cell repertoires in COVID-19. Overall study context: The United States, Italy and Spain were the sources of the acute and convalescent COVID-19 samples.

Germline V CDR1 and CDR2: LNHDA, SQIVND (reference sequence). This CDR3 contains 14 residues. Residents of 24 US areas, aged roughly 18 to 89 years, made up the participants. Clinical history as reported by participants underpinned cohort assignment. All recovered Cohort 3 donors got two negative PCRs, got clearance, or saw symptom resolution. The V and J genes are TRBV19 and TRBJ1-3, with 7 bases aligning to TRBD1. The specimen was PBMCs or T cells enriched from blood (not recorded which). The sequence derives from a woman between 18 and 29 years old who had recovered from COVID-19. In DNA form, the CDR3 reads TGTGCCAGTAGTTTAGACAGGGCTGGAAACACCATATATTTT. Translated: CASSLDRAGNTIYF.